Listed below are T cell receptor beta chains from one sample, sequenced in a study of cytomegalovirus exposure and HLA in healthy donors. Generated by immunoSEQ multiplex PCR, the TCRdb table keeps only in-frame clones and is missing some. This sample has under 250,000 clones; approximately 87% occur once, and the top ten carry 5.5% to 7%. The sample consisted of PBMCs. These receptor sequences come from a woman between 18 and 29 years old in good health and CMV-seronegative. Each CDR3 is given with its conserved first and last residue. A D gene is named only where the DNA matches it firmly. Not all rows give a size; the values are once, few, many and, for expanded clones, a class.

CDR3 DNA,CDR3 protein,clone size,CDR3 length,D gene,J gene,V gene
TGTGCCAGCAGTTACTCTGGGGGGAGTGCCGGGGAGCTGTTTTTT,CASSYSGGSAGELFF,once,15,.,TRBJ2-2,TRBV6-6
TGTGCCAGCAGCCTGAGCGGGAGGAACACCGGGGAGCTGTTTTTT,CASSLSGRNTGELFF,once,15,TRBD2,TRBJ2-2,TRBV6-1
TGTGCCAGCAGCCAGTCCCCTGGGACCGGCGATGAGCAGTTCTTC,CASSQSPGTGDEQFF,once,15,.,TRBJ2-1,TRBV6-1
TGTGCCAGCAGCTTAGAGGGAGCACCGTTTAGCGAGCAGTACTTC,CASSLEGAPFSEQYF,.,15,.,TRBJ2-7,TRBV7-3
TGTGCCAGCAGTCCTCTCCCCGGGACGGTGTATGGCTACACCTTC,CASSPLPGTVYGYTF,once,15,.,TRBJ1-2,TRBV6-5
TGTGCCAGCAGTGATCTCCGACAGGGCCTGGCAACTAATGAAAAACTGTTTTTT,CASSDLRQGLATNEKLFF,once,18,TRBD1,TRBJ1-4,TRBV25-1
TGCGCCAGCAGCTTTTTGCCTACGCAGACCCAGTACTTC,CASSFLPTQTQYF,.,13,.,TRBJ2-5,TRBV5-1
TGTGCCAGCAGTGAGGAGGACAGGGCTTTTGATACGCAGTATTTT,CASSEEDRAFDTQYF,.,15,TRBD1,TRBJ2-3,TRBV2
TGTGCCAGCAGTTACTCCCCACCAATGAACACTGAAGCTTTCTTT,CASSYSPPMNTEAFF,once,15,.,TRBJ1-1,TRBV6-5
TGTGCCAGTAGATGGGGTGTTAATGAAAAACTGTTTTTT,CASRWGVNEKLFF,once,13,.,TRBJ1-4,TRBV19
TGTGCCAGCAGCACCGGGACAGGGGGCGCATCACCCCTCCACTTT,CASSTGTGGASPLHF,.,15,TRBD1,TRBJ1-6,TRBV7-9
TGTGCCAGCAGCCTCTCCCCCGGGGTCGCTGAGCAGTTCTTC,CASSLSPGVAEQFF,once,14,.,TRBJ2-1,TRBV6-6
TGTGCCAGCAGTTCGACTAGCGGGCAATCCTACAATGAGCAGTTCTTC,CASSSTSGQSYNEQFF,few,16,TRBD2,TRBJ2-1,TRBV27
TGTGCCGCCGACCCCGGGCAGGGGTTGAGGGCCGCGAACACCGGGGAGCTGTTTTTT,CAADPGQGLRAANTGELFF,.,19,.,TRBJ2-2,TRBV28
TGCGCCAGCAGCTTAGTTACTATGAGCGCCCATGGCTACACCTTC,CASSLVTMSAHGYTF,.,15,.,TRBJ1-2,TRBV5-1
TGTGCCAGCAGACTTAGCGGGCCTTACTACGAGCAGTACTTC,CASRLSGPYYEQYF,.,14,TRBD2,TRBJ2-7,TRBV27
TGCGCCAGCTCGGCCAACCCCAAGCCCTACGAGCAGTACTTC,CASSANPKPYEQYF,.,14,.,TRBJ2-7,TRBV10-2
TGCGCCAGCAGCCAGCCTACTAGCGGGAGGTGGGATGAGCAGTTCTTC,CASSQPTSGRWDEQFF,.,16,TRBD2,TRBJ2-1,TRBV4-1
TGTGCCAGCAGCTACCGACGGGACCAAGGAGGAGAAAAACTGTTTTTT,CASSYRRDQGGEKLFF,few,16,.,TRBJ1-4,TRBV7-9
TGCGCCAGCAGCTTGGGCGCAGGGACCATCCAAGAGACCCAGTACTTC,CASSLGAGTIQETQYF,.,16,.,TRBJ2-5,TRBV5-1
TGTGCCTGGAGTTTGGGACAGGAGAATTCACCCCTCCACTTT,CAWSLGQENSPLHF,.,14,TRBD1,TRBJ1-6,TRBV30
TGTGCCAGCAGCGTAGGCGGGACAGATTCGGTCTATGGCTACACCTTC,CASSVGGTDSVYGYTF,.,16,TRBD1,TRBJ1-2,TRBV9
TGTGCCAGCAGTTACGGACAGGAGACCTACGAGCAGTACTTC,CASSYGQETYEQYF,.,14,TRBD1,TRBJ2-7,TRBV6-5
TGTGCCAGCAGACCAAAGGGGGTCTTCTACGAGCAGTACTTC,CASRPKGVFYEQYF,once,14,.,TRBJ2-7,TRBV6-1
TGTGCCAGCAGCCCCTCGACAGGGAAGGTTAAGAATGAGCAGTTCTTC,CASSPSTGKVKNEQFF,.,16,TRBD1,TRBJ2-1,TRBV7-3
TGTGCCAGTAGACCTAGCGGAGTCTACGAGCAGTACTTC,CASRPSGVYEQYF,.,13,TRBD2,TRBJ2-7,TRBV28
TGTGCCAGCAGTTTAAGGCAGCTACAAGAGACCCAGTACTTC,CASSLRQLQETQYF,.,14,.,TRBJ2-5,TRBV28
TGTGCCAGCAGTTCCGGGGGCCATGAAAAACTGTTTTTT,CASSSGGHEKLFF,.,13,.,TRBJ1-4,TRBV27
TGTGCCAGCAGCGCCCTAGGGTCAGGACGGAGGGACGTAGAGACCCAGTACTTC,CASSALGSGRRDVETQYF,.,18,.,TRBJ2-5,TRBV9
TGTGCCTCCCGTCGGGCCTCGTACACCTTC,CASRRASYTF,.,10,.,TRBJ1-2,TRBV30
TGCAGCGTTGGGGGACAGGGAGGATTAGGGGATTTCTTT,CSVGGQGGLGDFF,.,13,TRBD1,TRBJ1-1,TRBV29-1
TGTGCCAGCTCACCACCGGCATTGCGGGGGGGATGGAATGAGCAGTTCTTC,CASSPPALRGGWNEQFF,.,17,TRBD2,TRBJ2-1,TRBV18
TGCGCCAGCAGCCCCGGGGGGGACTATGGCTACACCTTC,CASSPGGDYGYTF,.,13,.,TRBJ1-2,TRBV5-1
TGCGCCAGCAGTCCGGACGGGCCGGGAGGTACGCAGTATTTT,CASSPDGPGGTQYF,.,14,TRBD2,TRBJ2-3,TRBV5-1
TGTGCCAGCAGCTGGGGTGGGGTCACTGAAGCTTTCTTT,CASSWGGVTEAFF,.,13,.,TRBJ1-1,TRBV7-6
TGTGCCAGCAGCTTAAGGTGGCGGGGTAATGACACCGGGGAGCTGTTTTTT,CASSLRWRGNDTGELFF,.,17,.,TRBJ2-2,TRBV7-9
TGTGCCAGCGCTCTCCCTAGCGGGGGATACTCCTACGAGCAGTACTTC,CASALPSGGYSYEQYF,.,16,TRBD2,TRBJ2-7,TRBV5-8
TGTGCCATCAGTGAACGTGAGACCCAGTACTTC,CAISERETQYF,.,11,.,TRBJ2-5,TRBV10-3
TGTGCCAGTAGTATGATTGAGAACTCGAACACCGGGGAGCTGTTTTTT,CASSMIENSNTGELFF,few,16,.,TRBJ2-2,TRBV19
TGTGCCCGAGCCCCAGGGGCCATAAATGAGCAGTTCTTC,CARAPGAINEQFF,.,13,.,TRBJ2-1,TRBV2
TGCAGCGTTGGTGGGTCCTATGGCTACACCTTC,CSVGGSYGYTF,.,11,.,TRBJ1-2,TRBV29-1
TGTGCCAGCAGCTGGAACACAGTAGGGGAGAAAGCTTTCTTT,CASSWNTVGEKAFF,.,14,.,TRBJ1-1,TRBV5-6
TGTGCCAGCGCGCAGACGGGGGGCTATTGTAGCAATCAGCCCCAGCATTTT,CASAQTGGYCSNQPQHF,.,17,.,TRBJ1-5,TRBV14
TGTGCCAGCAGCAGGACTAGCGGGAGGCCTAGCACAGATACGCAGTATTTT,CASSRTSGRPSTDTQYF,.,17,TRBD2,TRBJ2-3,TRBV11-1
TGTGCCAGCAGCCCGTCCCGGGCCGAGGTCAGGGAGCAGTACTTC,CASSPSRAEVREQYF,.,15,.,TRBJ2-7,TRBV4-2
TGTGCCATCAGTGATGTCGGGGTAATGGAAAAACTGTTTTTT,CAISDVGVMEKLFF,once,14,.,TRBJ1-4,TRBV10-3
TGTGCCAGCAGTTACAAACGGGACAGGGATAGGACTGAAGCTTTCTTT,CASSYKRDRDRTEAFF,.,16,TRBD1,TRBJ1-1,TRBV6-5
TGTGCCTGGGGAGCGGGAGCCCACGAGCAGTACTTC,CAWGAGAHEQYF,.,12,TRBD2,TRBJ2-7,TRBV30
TGTGCCAGCAGCCCCCCTTCGGCATCGGGGTACGAGCAGTACTTC,CASSPPSASGYEQYF,few,15,.,TRBJ2-7,TRBV7-9
TGCAGCGTTGGGACACCGGACTACGAGCAGTACTTC,CSVGTPDYEQYF,.,12,.,TRBJ2-7,TRBV29-1
TGTGCCAGCAGTTTTGGCGGGAGTAAGGCCCATGAGCAGTTCTTC,CASSFGGSKAHEQFF,.,15,TRBD2,TRBJ2-1,TRBV27
TGTGCCATCAGTGGGACAGGGGGGCAAGATGAAAAACTGTTTTTT,CAISGTGGQDEKLFF,.,15,TRBD1,TRBJ1-4,TRBV10-3